One sample yielded the 26 T cell receptor beta chains listed below, sequenced in a study of blood T cells in healthy people across ages. PCR was performed a second time for about 6 to 11 cycles using a sample-barcoded 5' primer and a J-beta primer mix. Using its own MiXCR run on the 5' RACE reads, TCRdb lists one record per CDR3 protein. This table has 1.8 million or so distinct CDR3 sequences, approximately 39% appearing once. Sample: blood. The receptors derive from a human donor in good health.

The chain is built from TRBV28 and TRBJ2-2; 7 nucleotides match TRBD2. CDR1 and CDR2 (germline): MDHEN, SYDVKM. The CDR3 has 15 residues. Unmatched junction bases numbered 2, after V lost 4 bases and J lost 0 bases. CDR3: CASSWGGTNTGELFF. For the CDR3, the DNA is TGTGCCAGCAGTTGGGGGGGGACGAACACCGGGGAGCTGTTTTTT.

The rearrangement uses TRBV4-1 and TRBJ1-5; no definite D call. Deletions cut 4 bases from V and 1 base from J, with 14 bases between. The CDR3 runs 16 residues. Germline-derived CDR1 and CDR2 are MGHRA and YSYEKL. CDR3 bases: TGCGCCAGCAGCCCACACGTGGAACAGAGCAATCAGCCCCAGCATTTT. As protein: CASSPHVEQSNQPQHF.

The chain carries TRBV20-1 and TRBJ2-5, with no clear D. Trimming shortened V by 0 bases and J by 11 bases, and 16 bases separated the two germline ends. This CDR3 has 13 amino acids. In germline, CDR1 is DFQATT, CDR2 SNEGSKA (reference sequence). The CDR3, as DNA: TGCAGTGCTAGAGATTATAAAGTTGATGAGCAGTACTTC. It is translated as CSARDYKVDEQYF.

V and J are TRBV20-1 and TRBJ2-1, with 8 bases fitting TRBD1. The V segment lost 2 bases and the J segment 10 bases; nucleotides outside the gene matches: 16. The CDR3 totals 16 residues. Per germline, CDR1 DFQATT and CDR2 SNEGSKA (reference sequence). Written as DNA, the CDR3 is TGCAGTGCTAGAATTGGGACAGGCCGGGGGTTGGCGGAGCAGTTCTTC. Amino acids: CSARIGTGRGLAEQFF.

The DNA for the CDR3 is TGTGCCAGCAGTCCGCTGTTGGGGGCGAGCACAGATACGCAGTATTTT. Its protein is CASSPLLGASTDTQYF. The J gene is TRBJ2-3, the V gene TRBV3-1; D may be TRBD1 (6 bases). Germline V gene lookup returns CDR1 LGHDT and CDR2 YNNKEL (reference sequence). The CDR3 is 16 residues long. With 6 bases removed from V and 0 bases from J, the gap between germline ends came to 16 bases.

This clonotype was detected only a few times. This chain connects TRBV7-2 to TRBJ2-4, with 10 bases that match TRBD1. CDR1 SGHTA and CDR2 FQGNSA come from the germline V gene. J lost 6 bases, V lost 5 bases, and 7 bases had no gene match. The CDR3 runs to 15 residues. CDR3 in DNA: TGTGCCAGCAGCCCGCGCAGACAGGGGGCAAACATTCAGTACTTC. Its translation: CASSPRRQGANIQYF.

V usage is TRBV20-1 and J usage is TRBJ2-1; 10 bases fit TRBD2. The J call may not be correct, given that the DNA end is closer to TRBJ2-7. The germline V gene has CDR1 DFQATT and CDR2 SNEGSKA (reference sequence). The CDR3 has 16 amino acids. The DNA for the CDR3 is TGCAGTGCTAGCTTATTTAGCGGGGGGACCTACAATGAGCAGTACTTC. Its translation: CSASLFSGGTYNEQYF.

This clonotype has a count of ten or more. V and J are TRBV30 and TRBJ2-1; 7 bases align to TRBD1. V was clipped by 2 bases and J by 12 bases; unmatched bases: 7. Germline loops: CDR1 GTSNPN, CDR2 SVGIG (reference sequence). The CDR3 has 12 residues. In DNA form, the CDR3 reads TGTGCCTGGAGTCCCCCGACAGGGAGGCAGTTCTTC. This sequence encodes CAWSPPTGRQFF.

V is TRBV27 and J is TRBJ2-1; TRBD2 agrees at 7 bases. Trimming at V came to 6 bases and at J to 6 bases, leaving 14 bases not matched to a gene. There are 16 residues in the CDR3. The V gene's germline CDR1 is MNHEY and CDR2 SMNVEV (reference sequence). The CDR3 bases are TGTGCCAGCAGCTCCCCGGGAGGTCGATCGTCCAATGAGCAGTTCTTC. Translation gives CASSSPGGRSSNEQFF.

This clonotype was counted only a few times. The chain joins TRBV7-3 to TRBJ1-2; TRBD1 matches at 7 bases. The CDR3 runs 16 residues. CDR1 and CDR2 (germline): SGHTA, FQGTGA. Trimming removed 1 base from V and 4 bases from J; junction bases left unmatched: 9. The CDR3 protein is CASSLNGRGSRYGYTF. For the CDR3, the DNA is TGTGCCAGCAGCTTAAATGGCAGGGGGTCTCGCTATGGCTACACCTTC.

The gene calls are TRBV20-1 and TRBJ2-7; TRBD2 aligns across 9 bases. Germline V gene lookup returns CDR1 DFQATT and CDR2 SNEGSKA (reference sequence). This CDR3 comprises 12 residues. J lost 6 bases, V lost 3 bases, and 3 bases had no gene match. For the CDR3, the DNA is TGCAGTGCTAGCGGCGGGGGGGCCGAGCAGTACTTC. Translation gives CSASGGGAEQYF.

The sample holds a few counts of this clonotype. This rearrangement joins TRBV4-3 to TRBJ2-3; D not resolved. Trimming took off 1 base at V and 4 bases at J, with 24 bases between the two ends. Germline-derived CDR1 and CDR2 are LGHNA and YSLEER. The CDR3 sequence is 19 residues long. The CDR3 loop is CASSQVYEAFRKGADTQYF. CDR3 coding DNA: TGCGCCAGCAGCCAAGTTTATGAGGCATTCCGGAAGGGCGCAGATACGCAGTATTTT.

The chain recombines TRBV29-1 with TRBJ2-3; possible D gene TRBD2, 5 bases. This CDR3 contains 15 residues. Trimming shortened V by 1 base and J by 0 bases, and 11 bases separated the two germline ends. The germline CDR1 and CDR2 sequences are SQVTM and ANQGSEA. As DNA, the CDR3 is TGCAGCGTTGAAGCCTCCCAGCGGAGCACAGATACGCAGTATTTT. Translated, it gives CSVEASQRSTDTQYF.

The V gene is TRBV5-6, the J gene TRBJ1-2, with TRBD1 as a possible D gene (6 bases). V was clipped by 4 bases and J by 7 bases, with 17 bases between them. This CDR3 has 14 residues. The V gene's germline CDR1 is SGHDT and CDR2 YYEEEE. DNA of the CDR3: TGTGCCAGCAGCCCCGTGGGGGCGGGCGGTGGCTACACCTTC. Protein: CASSPVGAGGGYTF.

This clonotype has only a few counts. The V and J genes are TRBV7-2 and TRBJ1-2; a weak D match, TRBD1 (6 bases). This CDR3 region has 16 residues. V was shortened by 2 bases and J by 2 bases, with 15 bases between the two germline ends. The germline V gene encodes CDR1 SGHTA and CDR2 FQGNSA. The CDR3: CASSLTGNQGNYGYTF. The DNA for the CDR3 is TGTGCCAGCAGCTTAACCGGGAACCAGGGGAACTATGGCTACACCTTC.

The chain recombines TRBV12-3 or TRBV12-4 with TRBJ1-5; D not resolved. The CDR3 contains 16 residues. V gave up 5 bases and J gave up 1 base, with 15 bases separating them. This chain's CDR3 is CASSSEIRRSNQPQHF. The CDR3 DNA reads TGTGCCAGCAGTAGTGAGATACGCAGAAGCAATCAGCCCCAGCATTTT.

This clonotype was recorded a few times. The gene calls are TRBV27 and TRBJ1-1; no definite D call. Germline V CDR1 and CDR2: MNHEY, SMNVEV (reference sequence). The CDR3 has 13 amino acids. Deletions cut 6 bases from V and 4 bases from J, with 12 bases between. The CDR3 region has the DNA TGTGCCAGCAGGATAGGAGCTGGCACTGAAGCTTTCTTT. It specifies CASRIGAGTEAFF.

This chain connects TRBV29-1 to TRBJ1-5; 8 bases are a match to TRBD1. V gave up 7 bases and J gave up 6 bases; unmatched junction bases: 8. This CDR3 region has 13 residues. The germline V gene encodes CDR1 SQVTM and CDR2 ANQGSEA. The DNA of the CDR3 is TGCAGCGGTCAGCAGGGGGCAGGTCAGCCCCAGCATTTT. Translation: CSGQQGAGQPQHF.

This clonotype appeared a few times. The genes are TRBV5-1 and TRBJ2-2; TRBD2 matches at 8 bases. Germline lookup yields CDR1 SGHRS and CDR2 YFSETQ. V shed 1 base, J shed 7 bases, and the junction held 6 bases outside the gene matches. CDR3 length equals 15 residues. CDR3 nucleotide sequence: TGCGCCAGCAGCTTGATCGGGGGGGCCGACGGGGAGCTGTTTTTT. As protein: CASSLIGGADGELFF. The whole variable domain, remainder taken from reference TRBV5-1 and TRBJ2-2, is KAGVTQTPRYLIKTRGQQVTLSCSPISGHRSVSWYQQTPGQGLQFLFEYFSETQRNKGNFPGRFSGRQFSNSRSEMNVSTLELGDSALYLCASSLIGGADGELFFGEGSRLTVL.

The chain has TRBV12-3 or TRBV12-4 and TRBJ2-3; 12 nucleotides agree with TRBD2. CDR3 length equals 15 residues. The V and J ends lost 3 bases and 6 bases, in that order; junction bases with no gene match: 4. The chain's CDR3 is CASSFGLAGYDTQYF. DNA of the CDR3: TGTGCCAGCAGTTTTGGACTAGCGGGGTACGATACGCAGTATTTT.

The chain links TRBV13 to TRBJ2-5; no clear D gene. The V end was cut by 2 bases, the J end by 7 bases, with 14 bases between. CDR1 PRHDT and CDR2 FYEKMQ come from the germline V gene (reference sequence). The length of the CDR3 is 14 residues. CDR3 DNA sequence: TGTGCCAGCAGCTTAACCGCCGGAACGCGGACCCAGTACTTC. Residues: CASSLTAGTRTQYF.

This clonotype occurred a few times. The chain is built from TRBV5-1 and TRBJ2-3; possibly TRBD1 or TRBD2 for D (5 bases each). The CDR3 is 16 residues long. Between the trimmed V and J ends, which lost 5 bases and 3 bases, there was a span of 19 bases. Germline CDR1 reads SGHRS; CDR2 reads YFSETQ. The chain's CDR3 is CASRPAGAAPTDTQYF. The DNA of the CDR3 is TGCGCCAGCAGACCCGCCGGGGCGGCCCCTACAGATACGCAGTATTTT.

Only a few counts were recorded for this clonotype. V usage is TRBV24-1 and J usage is TRBJ2-1; possible D gene TRBD1, 6 bases. Per germline, CDR1 KGHDR and CDR2 SFDVKD. CDR3 size: 17 residues. V was trimmed by 5 bases and J by 0 bases, leaving 16 bases between them. CDR3 sequence reads: CATSAATGVSSYNEQFF. The CDR3 DNA reads as TGTGCCACCAGTGCCGCGACAGGCGTTAGCTCCTACAATGAGCAGTTCTTC.

The chain is built from TRBV6-2 or TRBV6-3 and TRBJ2-7; D is undetermined. The V end lost 2 bases, the J end lost 10 bases, and 18 bases lay between the germline ends. The CDR3 spans 14 residues. In germline, CDR1 is MNHEY, CDR2 SVGEGT. CDR3 sequence: CASSYMSPSADQYF. The CDR3 DNA reads as TGTGCCAGCAGTTACATGAGCCCTTCAGCAGACCAGTACTTC.

V and J are TRBV6-6 and TRBJ1-5; TRBD1 might be the D (5 bases). The V end lost 6 bases, the J end lost 0 bases, and 12 bases lay between the germline ends. The germline V gene has CDR1 MNHNY and CDR2 SVGAGI (reference sequence). The CDR3 has 15 amino acids. The CDR3 loop reads CASRPQGVSNQPQHF. DNA of the CDR3: TGTGCCAGCAGACCCCAGGGAGTTAGCAATCAGCCCCAGCATTTT.

This clonotype was counted a few times. The gene calls are TRBV7-2 and TRBJ2-7; TRBD2 might be the D (7 bases). CDR1 and CDR2 (germline): SGHTA, FQGNSA. The CDR3 is 15 residues long. Trimming cost V 1 base and J 3 bases, with 13 bases left between them. In nucleotides, the CDR3 is TGTGCCAGCAGCTTAGACCGGGGGGCCTTCTACGAGCAGTACTTC. Its protein is CASSLDRGAFYEQYF.